These 20 T cell receptor beta chains came from one sample sequenced in a study of T cell responses to AZD1222 COVID-19 vaccine. The protocol was immunoSEQ multiplex PCR, while the TCRdb copy is restricted to in-frame clones and leaves out a portion. The sample includes about 120,000 clones, roughly 87% seen only once; the top ten take 2.5% to 3%. The sequenced sample was peripheral blood, obtained 28 days after the second AZD1222 dose. The receptors originated from an adult who received the AZD1222 COVID-19 vaccine.

The chain couples TRBV4-3 to TRBJ1-6; 8 bases map to TRBD1. Losses at the gene ends were 0 bases for V and 8 bases for J; bases not matched to a gene: 9. The CDR3 totals 17 residues. Germline V gives CDR1 LGHNA, CDR2 YSLEER. In nucleotides, the CDR3 is TGCGCCAGCAGCCAAGATCATTGGCAGGGGGCGGATTCACCCCTCCACTTT. Translating gives CASSQDHWQGADSPLHF.

The chain joins TRBV30 to TRBJ2-3; 7 bases fit TRBD2. Germline-derived CDR1 and CDR2 are GTSNPN and SVGIG (reference sequence). The J segment lost 0 bases and the V segment lost 1 base, leaving 4 bases of the junction unmatched. CDR3 length: 15 residues. CDR3 amino acids: CAWSGSGASTDTQYF. DNA of the CDR3: TGTGCCTGGAGTGGAAGCGGGGCTAGCACAGATACGCAGTATTTT. Full variable domain (rest looked up from reference TRBV30 and TRBJ2-3): SQTIHQWPATLVQPVGSPLSLECTVEGTSNPNLYWYRQAAGRGLQLLFYSVGIGQISSEVPQNLSASRPQDRQFILSSKKLLLSDSGFYLCAWSGSGASTDTQYFGPGTRLTVL.

The chain uses TRBV9 and TRBJ2-5; D is undetermined. The CDR3 length is 14 residues. The V end lost 1 base, the J end lost 4 bases, and 11 bases lay between the germline ends. Germline loops: CDR1 SGDLS, CDR2 YYNGEE. This chain's CDR3 is CASSVTVPGETQYF. The CDR3 DNA is TGTGCCAGCAGCGTAACAGTCCCGGGAGAGACCCAGTACTTC.

V usage is TRBV2 and J usage is TRBJ2-6; tentatively, D is TRBD1 (5 bases). This CDR3 has 16 residues. Between the trimmed V and J ends, which lost 6 bases and 2 bases, there was a span of 14 bases. CDR1 is SNHLY, CDR2 FYNNEI, per germline. CDR3 loop: CASRPSLGAGANVLTF. DNA of the CDR3: TGTGCCAGCAGGCCAAGCCTAGGGGCTGGGGCCAACGTCCTGACTTTC.

This clone was seen only once. The gene calls are TRBV5-1 and TRBJ2-5, with D perhaps TRBD2 (6 bases). Per the germline V gene, CDR1 is SGHRS and CDR2 is YFSETQ. CDR3 length: 15 residues. V dropped 1 base and J dropped 1 base, with 11 bases sitting between them. CDR3 sequence (DNA): TGCGCCAGCAGCTTGCGGGGGAACCTCCAAGAGACCCAGTACTTC. The encoded protein is CASSLRGNLQETQYF.

The genes are TRBV4-1 and TRBJ2-1; D is perhaps TRBD1 or TRBD2 (5 bases each). The CDR3 is 14 amino acids. Trimming left V 1 base short and J 6 bases short, with 10 bases between. Per the germline V gene, CDR1 is MGHRA and CDR2 is YSYEKL. The CDR3 here is CASSQAMRGNEQFF. The CDR3 DNA reads as TGCGCCAGCAGCCAAGCTATGAGGGGCAATGAGCAGTTCTTC.

The V gene is TRBV9, the J gene TRBJ1-1; no reliable D call. Germline CDR1 and CDR2: SGDLS and YYNGEE. With 4 bases removed from V and 6 bases from J, the gap between germline ends came to 13 bases. This CDR3 comprises 13 residues. The CDR3 loop reads CASSLLGVSEAFF. The CDR3 coding sequence is TGTGCCAGCAGCTTACTTGGGGTTTCTGAAGCTTTCTTT. Drawing the rest from reference TRBV9 and TRBJ1-1, the complete variable domain is DSGVTQTPKHLITATGQRVTLRCSPRSGDLSVYWYQQSLDQGLQFLIQYYNGEERAKGNILERFSAQQFPDLHSELNLSSLELGDSALYFCASSLLGVSEAFFGQGTRLTVV.

This clone was counted a few times. This rearrangement joins TRBV10-3 to TRBJ1-2; unclear D gene. The CDR3 loop spans 16 amino acids. The germline gives CDR1 ENHRY, CDR2 SYGVKD. The V gene lost 6 bases and the J gene lost 0 bases, with 17 bases spanning the gap. The CDR3 loop is CAISQEERISNYGYTF. The CDR3 DNA reads as TGTGCCATCAGCCAAGAGGAGAGGATTTCTAACTATGGCTACACCTTC.

The V call is TRBV7-9, the J call TRBJ1-1, with 9 bases identical to TRBD1. From germline, CDR1 is SEHNR and CDR2 FQNEAQ (reference sequence). J gave up 2 bases and V 6 bases, and 7 bases lay outside the gene matches. The CDR3 is 15 amino acids. CDR3 bases: TGTGCCAGCAGTTATAGACAGGGGGGTAACACTGAAGCTTTCTTT. This sequence encodes CASSYRQGGNTEAFF.

The chain carries TRBV5-1 and TRBJ2-1; D is unclear. The CDR3 has 15 amino acids. Trimming removed 0 bases at V and 5 bases at J, with 12 bases between. Germline V gene sequence: CDR1 SGHRS, CDR2 YFSETQ. The CDR3 is CASSLEVGTHNEQFF. CDR3 DNA: TGCGCCAGCAGCTTGGAAGTGGGTACCCACAATGAGCAGTTCTTC.

Turning to this clone: The sample holds other DNA sequences that translate to the same CDR3. V is TRBV6-5 and J is TRBJ1-2, with D tentatively TRBD1 (5 bases). This CDR3 is built from 13 residues. The germline CDR1 and CDR2 sequences are MNHEY and SVGAGI. Trimming cost V 2 bases and J 2 bases, with 6 bases left between them. CDR3 sequence reads: CASSYNRNYGYTF. Written as DNA, the CDR3 is TGTGCCAGCAGTTACAACAGGAACTATGGCTACACCTTC.

The rearrangement uses TRBV9 and TRBJ2-5; TRBD1 might be the D (6 bases). Germline V gene lookup returns CDR1 SGDLS and CDR2 YYNGEE. The CDR3 sequence is 16 residues long. The ends were cut back, 1 base at V and 2 bases at J, with 15 bases in the middle. The CDR3 region is CASSVYGQGPQETQYF. The CDR3 DNA follows: TGTGCCAGCAGCGTATACGGGCAGGGGCCACAAGAGACCCAGTACTTC.

The gene calls are TRBV27 and TRBJ2-5, with unresolved D. Trimming took 5 bases from V and 5 from J, leaving 12 bases between them. This CDR3 comprises 13 residues. Looked up from germline, CDR1 is MNHEY and CDR2 is SMNVEV (reference sequence). The CDR3 bases are TGTGCCAGCAGTCCCTCCCCCGGGGAGACCCAGTACTTC. It encodes CASSPSPGETQYF.

The genes are TRBV15 and TRBJ1-3; TRBD1 matches 7 bases. CDR1 is LNHNV and CDR2 is YYDKDF in the germline V gene (reference sequence). Germline trimming cut 0 bases from V and 2 bases from J; bases unmatched to any gene: 4. The CDR3 is 16 amino acids. DNA of the CDR3: TGTGCCACCAGCAGAGAAGAAGGGGGCCCTGGAAACACCATATATTTT. Encoded protein: CATSREEGGPGNTIYF.

The chain links TRBV28 to TRBJ2-7, with unresolved D. Trimming removed 2 bases from V and 8 bases from J, with 16 bases in between. Germline loops: CDR1 MDHEN, CDR2 SYDVKM. CDR3 size: 14 residues. CDR3 loop: CASSLNRDGPQQYF. CDR3 in DNA: TGTGCCAGCAGTTTAAACAGAGACGGCCCCCAGCAGTACTTC.

The chain employs TRBV6-1 and TRBJ1-3; a possible D gene is TRBD1 (5 bases). This CDR3 has 15 residues. Between the trimmed V and J ends, which lost 0 bases and 4 bases, there was a span of 10 bases. Germline V gene lookup returns CDR1 MNHNS and CDR2 SASEGT. CDR3 coding DNA: TGTGCCAGCAGTGAAGCGGGGACGCCCGGAAACACCATATATTTT. Its translation is CASSEAGTPGNTIYF.

This chain connects TRBV30 to TRBJ1-1; D gene ambiguous. The CDR3 runs 11 residues. With 4 bases removed from V and 7 bases from J, the gap between germline ends came to 10 bases. Looked up from germline, CDR1 is GTSNPN and CDR2 is SVGIG (reference sequence). CDR3 amino acids: CAWTRVLEAFF. CDR3 nucleotide sequence: TGTGCCTGGACTCGGGTTCTTGAAGCTTTCTTT. The full variable domain, its missing parts supplied by reference TRBV30 and TRBJ1-1, is SQTIHQWPATLVQPVGSPLSLECTVEGTSNPNLYWYRQAAGRGLQLLFYSVGIGQISSEVPQNLSASRPQDRQFILSSKKLLLSDSGFYLCAWTRVLEAFFGQGTRLTVV.

This chain connects TRBV3-1 (or the pseudogene TRBV3-2) to TRBJ2-7, with TRBD1 matching over 9 bases. The CDR3 runs to 15 residues. Germline lookup yields CDR1 LGHDT and CDR2 YNNKEL (reference sequence). The V segment lost 1 base and the J segment 2 bases; nucleotides outside the gene matches: 3. The DNA for the CDR3 is TGTGCCAGCAGCCAAGTAGGGACAGGGCCCTACGAGCAGTACTTC. Translating gives CASSQVGTGPYEQYF.

This clone has just a few counts. The chain couples TRBV5-1 to TRBJ1-6; 7 positions match TRBD1. CDR3 length equals 17 residues. The germline V gene has CDR1 SGHRS and CDR2 YFSETQ. The J segment lost 0 bases and the V segment lost 4 bases, leaving 7 bases of the junction unmatched. DNA of the CDR3: TGCGCCAGCAGCCGACAGGGATTGAGCTCCTATAATTCACCCCTCCACTTT. Its translation is CASSRQGLSSYNSPLHF.

The chain joins TRBV7-6 to TRBJ1-2; no firm D call. The ends were cut back, 1 base at V and 1 base at J, with 13 bases in the middle. The length of the CDR3 is 16 residues. The germline gives CDR1 SGHVS, CDR2 FNYEAQ. The CDR3 reads CASSLEVGALNYGYTF. The CDR3 bases are TGTGCCAGCAGCTTAGAGGTCGGCGCCCTTAACTATGGCTACACCTTC.